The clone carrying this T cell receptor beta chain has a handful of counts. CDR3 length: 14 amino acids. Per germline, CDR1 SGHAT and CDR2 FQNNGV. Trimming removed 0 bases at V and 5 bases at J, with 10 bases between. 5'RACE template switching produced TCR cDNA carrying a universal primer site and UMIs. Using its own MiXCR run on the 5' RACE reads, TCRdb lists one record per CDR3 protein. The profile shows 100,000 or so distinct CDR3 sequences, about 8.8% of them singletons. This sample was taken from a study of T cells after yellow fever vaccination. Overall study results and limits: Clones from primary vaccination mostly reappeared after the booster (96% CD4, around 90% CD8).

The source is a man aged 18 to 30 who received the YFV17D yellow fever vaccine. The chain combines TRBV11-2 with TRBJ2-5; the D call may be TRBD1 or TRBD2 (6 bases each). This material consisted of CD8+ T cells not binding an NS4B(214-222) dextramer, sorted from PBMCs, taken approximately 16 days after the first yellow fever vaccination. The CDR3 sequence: CASSLEYGGETQYF. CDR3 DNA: TGTGCCAGCAGCTTAGAATACGGGGGCGAGACCCAGTACTTC.